This T cell receptor (beta chain) was profiled in a study of blood T cells in healthy people across ages. Study-level findings and limits: Older age went with lower TCR beta diversity per million T cells, in a roughly linear way.

About this clonotype: Antigen unknown.

PCR was performed a second time for about 7 to 12 cycles using a sample-barcoded 5' primer and a J-beta primer mix. A template-switch adaptor that had 12 random nucleotides put a tag on each cDNA molecule. One entry per CDR3 protein results from TCRdb running MiXCR on the 5' RACE reads. In the table there are 1.5 million to 1.8 million distinct CDR3 sequences, less than 45% of which are singletons. The CDR3 runs to 15 residues. Germline values: CDR1 SNHLY, CDR2 FYNNEI. V was clipped by 10 bases and J by 4 bases; unmatched bases: 14. The chain recombines TRBV2 with TRBJ2-7, with 9 nucleotides matching TRBD1. The clonotype comes from a woman aged 18 to 35 in good health. The sequencing input was blood. CDR3 bases: TGTGCCACCACCCAAGGGACAGGGCCTTATTACGAGCAGTACTTC. It yields the protein CATTQGTGPYYEQYF.